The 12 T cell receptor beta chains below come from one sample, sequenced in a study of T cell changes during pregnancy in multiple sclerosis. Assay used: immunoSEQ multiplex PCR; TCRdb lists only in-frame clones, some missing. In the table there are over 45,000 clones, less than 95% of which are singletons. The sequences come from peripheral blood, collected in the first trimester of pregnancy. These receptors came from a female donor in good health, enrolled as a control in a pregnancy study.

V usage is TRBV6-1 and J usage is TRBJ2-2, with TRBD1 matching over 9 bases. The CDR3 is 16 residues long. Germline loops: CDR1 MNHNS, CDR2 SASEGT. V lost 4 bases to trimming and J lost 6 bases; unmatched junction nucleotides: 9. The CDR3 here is CASSALPGQGAGELFF. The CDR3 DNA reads TGTGCCAGCAGTGCCCTGCCGGGACAGGGTGCCGGGGAGCTGTTTTTT.

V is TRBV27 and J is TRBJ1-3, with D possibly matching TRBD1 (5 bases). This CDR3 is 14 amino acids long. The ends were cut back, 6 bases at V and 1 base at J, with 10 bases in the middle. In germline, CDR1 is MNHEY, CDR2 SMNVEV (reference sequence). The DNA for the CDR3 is TGTGCCAGCAGCTCCCGGGGGTCTGGAAACACCATATATTTT. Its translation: CASSSRGSGNTIYF.

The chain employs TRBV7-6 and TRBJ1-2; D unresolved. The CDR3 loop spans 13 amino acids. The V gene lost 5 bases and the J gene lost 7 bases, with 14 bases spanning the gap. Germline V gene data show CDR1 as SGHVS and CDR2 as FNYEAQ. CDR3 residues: CASSPGEGLGYTF. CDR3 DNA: TGTGCCAGCAGCCCCGGAGAAGGTCTTGGCTACACCTTC.

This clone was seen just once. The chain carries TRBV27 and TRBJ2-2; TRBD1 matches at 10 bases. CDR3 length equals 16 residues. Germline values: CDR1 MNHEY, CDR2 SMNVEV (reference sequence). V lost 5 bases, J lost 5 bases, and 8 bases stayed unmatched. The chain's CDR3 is CASSQSPGQGTGELFF. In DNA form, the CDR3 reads TGTGCCAGCAGTCAGTCCCCGGGACAGGGGACCGGGGAGCTGTTTTTT.

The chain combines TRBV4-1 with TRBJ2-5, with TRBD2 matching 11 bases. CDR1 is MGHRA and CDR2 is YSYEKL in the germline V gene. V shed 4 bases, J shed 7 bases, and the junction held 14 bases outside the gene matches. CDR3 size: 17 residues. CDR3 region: CASSLLGTSGLVGTQYF. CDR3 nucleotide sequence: TGCGCCAGCAGCCTGCTAGGGACTAGCGGTCTAGTCGGGACCCAGTACTTC.

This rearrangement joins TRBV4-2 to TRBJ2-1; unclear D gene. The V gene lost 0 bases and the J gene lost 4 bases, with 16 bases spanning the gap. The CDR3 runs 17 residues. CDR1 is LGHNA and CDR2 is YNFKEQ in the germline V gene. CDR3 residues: CASSQDLPLLTYNEQFF. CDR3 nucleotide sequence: TGTGCCAGCAGCCAAGATCTCCCCCTCCTTACATACAATGAGCAGTTCTTC.

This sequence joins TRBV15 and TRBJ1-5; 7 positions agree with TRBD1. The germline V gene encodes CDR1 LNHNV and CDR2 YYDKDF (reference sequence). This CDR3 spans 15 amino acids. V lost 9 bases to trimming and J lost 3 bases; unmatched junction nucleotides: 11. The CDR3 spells CATALWDRVNQPQHF. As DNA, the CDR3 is TGTGCCACTGCCCTCTGGGACAGAGTCAATCAGCCCCAGCATTTT.

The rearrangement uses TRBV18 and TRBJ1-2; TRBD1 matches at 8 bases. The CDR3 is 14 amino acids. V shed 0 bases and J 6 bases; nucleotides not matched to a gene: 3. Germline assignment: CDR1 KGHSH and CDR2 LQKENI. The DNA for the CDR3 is TGTGCCAGCTCACCACCAGCAGGGGGCAATGGCTACACCTTC. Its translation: CASSPPAGGNGYTF.

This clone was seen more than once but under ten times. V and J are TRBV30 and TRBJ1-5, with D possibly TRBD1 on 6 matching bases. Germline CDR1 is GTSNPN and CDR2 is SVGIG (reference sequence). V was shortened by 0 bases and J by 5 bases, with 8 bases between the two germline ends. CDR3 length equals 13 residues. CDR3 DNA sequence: TGTGCCTGGAGTGTACAGGGAGATCAGCCCCAGCATTTT. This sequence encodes CAWSVQGDQPQHF.

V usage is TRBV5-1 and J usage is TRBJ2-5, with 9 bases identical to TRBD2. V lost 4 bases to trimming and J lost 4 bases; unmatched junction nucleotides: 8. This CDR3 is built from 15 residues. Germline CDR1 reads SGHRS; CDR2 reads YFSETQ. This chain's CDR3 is CASSLERGAVETQYF. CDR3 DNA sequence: TGCGCCAGCAGCCTCGAGCGGGGGGCGGTAGAGACCCAGTACTTC.

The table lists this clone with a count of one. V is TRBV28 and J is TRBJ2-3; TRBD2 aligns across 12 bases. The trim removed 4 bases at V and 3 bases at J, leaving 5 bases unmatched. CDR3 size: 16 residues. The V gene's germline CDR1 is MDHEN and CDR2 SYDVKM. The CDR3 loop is CASSSSGTSGTDTQYF. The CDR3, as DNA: TGTGCCAGCAGTTCCTCCGGGACTAGCGGGACAGATACGCAGTATTTT. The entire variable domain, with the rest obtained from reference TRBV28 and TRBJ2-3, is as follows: DVKVTQSSRYLVKRTGEKVFLECVQDMDHENMFWYRQDPGLGLRLIYFSYDVKMKEKGDIPEGYSVSREKKERFSLILESASTNQTSMYLCASSSSGTSGTDTQYFGPGTRLTVL.

The CDR3 DNA sequence: TGTGCCAGCAGCCCGTCGACTAGCGGGAGGGAGCAGTACTTC. Protein product: CASSPSTSGREQYF. This chain joins TRBV7-6 and TRBJ2-7; 13 nucleotides match TRBD2. This CDR3 spans 14 amino acids. V trimming: 5 bases; J trimming: 7 bases; junction bases outside the gene matches: 5. Germline V CDR1 and CDR2: SGHVS, FNYEAQ.